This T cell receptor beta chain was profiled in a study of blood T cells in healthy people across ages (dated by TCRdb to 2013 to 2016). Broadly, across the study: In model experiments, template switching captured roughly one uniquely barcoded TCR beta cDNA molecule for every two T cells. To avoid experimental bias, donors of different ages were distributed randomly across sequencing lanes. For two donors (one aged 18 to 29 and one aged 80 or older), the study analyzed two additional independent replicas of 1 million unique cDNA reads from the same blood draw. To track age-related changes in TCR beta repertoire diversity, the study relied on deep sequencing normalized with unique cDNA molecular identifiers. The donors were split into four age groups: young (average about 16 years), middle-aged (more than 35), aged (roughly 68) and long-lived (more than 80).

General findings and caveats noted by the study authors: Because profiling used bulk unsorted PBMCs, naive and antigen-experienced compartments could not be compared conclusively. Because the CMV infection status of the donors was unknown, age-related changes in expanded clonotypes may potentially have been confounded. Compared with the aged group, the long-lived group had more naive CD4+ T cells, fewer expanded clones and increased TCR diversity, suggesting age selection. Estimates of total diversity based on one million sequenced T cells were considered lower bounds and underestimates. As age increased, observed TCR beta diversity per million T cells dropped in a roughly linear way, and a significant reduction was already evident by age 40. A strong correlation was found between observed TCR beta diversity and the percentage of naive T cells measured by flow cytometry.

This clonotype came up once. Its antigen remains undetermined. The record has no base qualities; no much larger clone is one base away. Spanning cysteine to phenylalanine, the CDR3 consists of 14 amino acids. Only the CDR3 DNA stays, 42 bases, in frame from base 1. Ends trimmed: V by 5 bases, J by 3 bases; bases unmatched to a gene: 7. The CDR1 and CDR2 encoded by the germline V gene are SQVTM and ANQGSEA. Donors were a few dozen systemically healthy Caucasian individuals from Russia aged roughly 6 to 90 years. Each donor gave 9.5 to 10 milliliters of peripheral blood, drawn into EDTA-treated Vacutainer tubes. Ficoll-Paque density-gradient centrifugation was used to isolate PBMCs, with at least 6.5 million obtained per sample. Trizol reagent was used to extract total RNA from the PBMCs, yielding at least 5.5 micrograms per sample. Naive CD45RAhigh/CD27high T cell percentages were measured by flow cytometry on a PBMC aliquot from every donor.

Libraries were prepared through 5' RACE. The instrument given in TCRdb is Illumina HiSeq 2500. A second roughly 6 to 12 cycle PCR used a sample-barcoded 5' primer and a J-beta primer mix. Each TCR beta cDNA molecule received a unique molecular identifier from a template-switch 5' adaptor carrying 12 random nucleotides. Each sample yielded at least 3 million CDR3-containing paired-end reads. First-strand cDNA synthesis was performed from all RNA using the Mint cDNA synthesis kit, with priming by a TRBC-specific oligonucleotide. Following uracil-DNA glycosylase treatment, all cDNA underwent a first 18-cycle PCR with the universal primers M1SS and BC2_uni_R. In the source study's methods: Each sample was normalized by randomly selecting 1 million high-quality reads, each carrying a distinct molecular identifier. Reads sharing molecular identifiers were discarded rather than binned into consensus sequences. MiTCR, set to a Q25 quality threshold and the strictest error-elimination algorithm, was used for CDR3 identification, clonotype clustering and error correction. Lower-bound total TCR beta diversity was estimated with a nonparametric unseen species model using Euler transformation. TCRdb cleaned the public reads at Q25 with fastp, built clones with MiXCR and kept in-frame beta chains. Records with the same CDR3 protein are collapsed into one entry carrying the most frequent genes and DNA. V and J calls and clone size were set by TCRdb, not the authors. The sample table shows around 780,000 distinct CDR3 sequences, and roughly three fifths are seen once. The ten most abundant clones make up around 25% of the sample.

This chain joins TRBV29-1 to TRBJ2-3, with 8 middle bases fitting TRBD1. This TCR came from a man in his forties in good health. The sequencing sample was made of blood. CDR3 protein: CSVIRQGATDTQYF. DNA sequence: TGCAGCGTTATCCGGCAGGGGGCAACAGATACGCAGTATTTT.